This record looks at one TCR beta chain sequence and its context. The data belong to a study of OX40 agonist ivuxolimab in advanced cancers. On the study more broadly: Those enrolled were about 80% male, with a mean age of about 66 years and ages from roughly 20 to 90.

This table comes from immunoSEQ multiplex PCR, and its TCRdb copy is limited to in-frame clones, with some not included. The data show 100,000 to 120,000 clones, over 85% seen once. The sample was CD4+ or CD8+ T cells sorted from blood, taken in a trial of the OX40 agonist ivuxolimab. The source is an adult with an advanced solid tumor such as melanoma, head and neck, liver or kidney cancer.

The DNA for the CDR3 is TGTGCCAGCAGTGAGGGGGTGTGGGGCAATTCACCCCTCCACTTT. This gives the protein CASSEGVWGNSPLHF. The chain has TRBV6-1 and TRBJ1-6; TRBD1 is a possible D gene (5 bases). CDR3 length equals 15 residues. Germline V lookup: CDR1 MNHNS, CDR2 SASEGT. V was clipped by 3 bases and J by 7 bases, with 13 bases between them.